This entry concerns a single T cell receptor beta chain. Its matching antigen is unknown. Produced via immunoSEQ multiplex PCR; TCRdb's table is partial and in-frame only. This sample has 160,000 or so clones, with 88% found just once. The sample originates from a study of cytomegalovirus exposure and HLA in healthy donors. Study at large: The platform used for the 120 validation repertoires matched that of the approximately 670 first-cohort repertoires, a later analysis reported. Whole-study findings and limits: Most observed TCR sequences were rare, whereas some public TCRs were detected in many donors. That first-cohort TCR clusters tended to co-occur in the approximately 110 validation repertoires was found in a later analysis. Cytomegalovirus association was assigned to approximately 180 TCR beta chains.

V was shortened by 2 bases and J by 1 base, with 6 bases between the two germline ends. The CDR3 totals 14 residues. Germline loops: CDR1 SGHNT, CDR2 YYREEE (reference sequence). This chain links TRBV5-4 with TRBJ2-2; D is ambiguous. The origin of this receptor is a man aged 18 to 35 in good health and CMV-seronegative. Sequenced input: PBMCs. CDR3 nucleotides: TGTGCCAGCAGCTTCGGCGGGAACACCGGGGAGCTGTTTTTT. Residues: CASSFGGNTGELFF.